Listed below are T cell receptor beta chains from one sample, sequenced in a study of shared clonotypes between healthy human individuals. Using immunoSEQ multiplex PCR, the repertoire was profiled, and TCRdb retains in-frame clones only, with some absent. The table shows roughly 2.1 million clones, with 93% occurring only once. Material: naive CD8+ T cells from PBMCs. These receptors all stem from a young man in good health. Some clones in this sample may be carry-over from other donors' samples. The conserved cysteine and the conserved F or W are not part of the CDR3 here. Only some rows state a clone size, as once, few, many or a class for expanded clones.

V gene,clone size,J gene,CDR3 protein
TRBV29-1,-,TRBJ2-4,SAYLKKNIQY
TRBV5-1,-,TRBJ2-7,ASSLYQSSYEQY
TRBV6-5,once,TRBJ2-7,ASSPQQGRPYEQY
TRBV5-1,-,TRBJ2-3,ASSLAGGPTGTDTQY
TRBV5-1,-,TRBJ2-3,ASSLVSGFTDTQY
TRBV19,once,TRBJ1-1,ASSIDGSTEAF
TRBV10-3,-,TRBJ2-7,AISEKSDRTYEQY
TRBV9,-,TRBJ2-5,ASSVYFSMGETQY
TRBV12-5,once,TRBJ2-3,ASGLLSGRAEDTQY
TRBV6-5,-,TRBJ2-3,ASSYRPSGRGDTQY
TRBV7-2,-,TRBJ2-7,ASSLVSGTNEQY